This TCR beta chain was sequenced in a study of T cells in Graves' hyperthyroidism and ophthalmopathy. The study's findings and limits: Onset of ophthalmopathy came a median about 6.5 months after the model predicted it. Expanded thyroid clonotypes (above 0.001) were mostly also found in blood.

Details on this clonotype: What it binds is not known.

Among ophthalmopathy patients, the Clinical Activity Score reached at least 3, the NOSPECS grade reached at least 4, and duration remained under 3 months. Criteria for exclusion of patients were uncontrolled infection, other autoimmune disease, pregnancy or lactation. What was amplified from RNA transcripts were TCR beta CDR3 regions. TCR CDR3 underwent first-round RT-PCR with the HTBI primer set. TCRdb ran MiXCR on the multiplex PCR reads and lists one entry per CDR3 protein. The repertoire holds around 500,000 distinct CDR3 sequences, with approximately 16% as singletons. Germline-derived CDR1 and CDR2 are MNHNS and SASEGT. Trimming took off 7 bases at V and 8 bases at J, with 18 bases between the two ends. CDR3 size: 15 residues.

The chain has TRBV6-1 and TRBJ2-6; the D gene is possibly TRBD1 (6 bases). The TCR originated in a woman younger than 45 with Graves' ophthalmopathy. Sequences were obtained from blood. CDR3 bases: TGTGCCAGCACCCTTATTCTCCGGGACACCAACGTCCTGACTTTC. It yields the protein CASTLILRDTNVLTF.